This T cell receptor beta chain was documented in a study of T cells after yellow fever vaccination. About the research overall: Fractions of limited cellularity were prepared by means of SMART-Seq v4 Ultra Low Input. Study-wide results and limits: Post-booster samples contained most primary-vaccination clones (approximately 97% CD4, about 85% CD8).

TCRdb redid the calling of the 5' RACE reads with MiXCR, one entry per CDR3 protein. The repertoire holds about 68,000 distinct CDR3 sequences, with 6.5% as singletons. Germline loops: CDR1 SGDLS, CDR2 YYNGEE. V gave up 2 bases and J gave up 7 bases; unmatched junction bases: 12. The CDR3 is 19 amino acids. Remarks on this clonotype: What it binds is not known.

This clonotype was sampled from a man aged 18 to 29 who received the YFV17D yellow fever vaccine. The material sequenced was CD8+ T cells sorted from PBMCs, taken about 41 days after the first yellow fever vaccination. This chain joins TRBV9 and TRBJ2-1; 16 positions agree with TRBD2. This CDR3 reads CASSVPPGLAGGPGNEQFF. Here the CDR3 DNA reads TGTGCCAGCAGCGTCCCACCGGGACTAGCGGGGGGGCCGGGGAATGAGCAGTTCTTC.